The present T cell receptor (beta chain) was sequenced within a study of CD8 T cells in ankylosing spondylitis. A remark on this clonotype: Its antigen is undetermined.

Germline V gene lookup returns CDR1 SQVTM and CDR2 ANQGSEA. The CDR3 consists of 14 residues. The ends were cut back, 1 base at V and 3 bases at J, with 10 bases in the middle. The TCR beta libraries were generated through quantitative 5'-RACE incorporating molecular barcodes. TCRdb re-called the 5' RACE reads with MiXCR, one entry per CDR3 protein. The sample lists about 250,000 distinct CDR3 sequences; roughly 8.2% were seen once. Notes on the study in general: Prior literature has documented some motif variants in synovial fluid and blood from reactive arthritis. Disease-associated clonotypes exhibited CD8+ identity and were relatively infrequent in peripheral blood.

Input material: blood, either unsorted or a sorted T cell fraction (not recorded which). This clonotype was obtained from a female donor with ankylosing spondylitis or in good health (not recorded which). This chain joins TRBV29-1 and TRBJ1-5, with D possibly matching TRBD1 (6 bases). CDR3 coding DNA: TGCAGCGTTGAAGCGGGGACACTCAATCAGCCCCAGCATTTT. The encoded protein is CSVEAGTLNQPQHF.